This TCR beta chain was profiled in a study of T cell responses to AZD1222 COVID-19 vaccine. Turning to the study itself: Second-dose recipients at about 4 or about 12 weeks were treated as one pooled group. Study-level findings and limits: Nearly half of spike-specific TCRs reportedly target variant regions that are unmutated in the B.1.351 and B.1.1.7 variants. Among those given AZD1222, only six were seropositive at baseline. The donors showed a predominance of white British ancestry and of females, with possible underestimation of clonal diversity.

Deletions cut 1 base from V and 2 bases from J, with 8 bases between. Germline V gene sequence: CDR1 MDHEN, CDR2 SYDVKM. This CDR3 comprises 14 residues. A remark on this clone: Its antigen is undetermined.

TCRdb's copy holds only in-frame clones and misses some; the assay was immunoSEQ multiplex PCR. This sample has around 96,000 clones, with about 88% found just once. The J gene is TRBJ2-5, the V gene TRBV28, with D unclear. Sample: peripheral blood, taken on day 0 of AZD1222 vaccination. This TCR derives from an adult in good health. In DNA form, the CDR3 reads TGTGCCAGCAGTTTATTGGCCGGACAAGAGACCCAGTACTTC. This encodes CASSLLAGQETQYF.